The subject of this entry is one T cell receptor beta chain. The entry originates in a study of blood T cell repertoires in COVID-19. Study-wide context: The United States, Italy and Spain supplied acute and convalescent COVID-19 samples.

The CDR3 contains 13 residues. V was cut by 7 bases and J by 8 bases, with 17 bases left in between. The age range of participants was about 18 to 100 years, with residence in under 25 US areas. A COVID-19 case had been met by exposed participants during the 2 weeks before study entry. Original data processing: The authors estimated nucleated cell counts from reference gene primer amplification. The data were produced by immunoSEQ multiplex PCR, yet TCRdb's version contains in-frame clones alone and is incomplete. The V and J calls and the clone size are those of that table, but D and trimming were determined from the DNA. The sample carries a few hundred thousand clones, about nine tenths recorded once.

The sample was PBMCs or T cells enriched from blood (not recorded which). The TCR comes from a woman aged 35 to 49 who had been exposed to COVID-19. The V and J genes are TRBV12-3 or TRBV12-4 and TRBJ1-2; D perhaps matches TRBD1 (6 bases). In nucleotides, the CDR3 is TGTGCCAGCACCGAAGACAGGCATGGGGGCTACACCTTC. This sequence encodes CASTEDRHGGYTF.